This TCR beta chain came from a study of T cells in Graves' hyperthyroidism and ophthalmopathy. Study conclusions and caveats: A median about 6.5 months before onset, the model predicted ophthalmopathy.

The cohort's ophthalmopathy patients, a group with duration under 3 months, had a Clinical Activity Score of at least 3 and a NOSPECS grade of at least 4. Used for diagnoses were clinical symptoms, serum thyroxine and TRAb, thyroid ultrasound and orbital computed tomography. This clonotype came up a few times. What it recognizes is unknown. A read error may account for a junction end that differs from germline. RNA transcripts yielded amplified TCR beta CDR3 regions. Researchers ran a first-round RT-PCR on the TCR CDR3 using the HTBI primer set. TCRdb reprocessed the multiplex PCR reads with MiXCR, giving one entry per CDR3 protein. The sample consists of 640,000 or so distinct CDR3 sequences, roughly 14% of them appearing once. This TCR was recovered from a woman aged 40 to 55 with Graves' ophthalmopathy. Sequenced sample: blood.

Written as DNA, the CDR3 is TGCGGTGCCAGAGCACAGGGGGCAAAGGGCTATGGCTACACCTTC. It codes for CGARAQGAKGYGYTF. The chain employs TRBV20-1 and TRBJ1-2; 9 nucleotides line up with TRBD1. The CDR3 covers 15 residues. The germline gives CDR1 DFQATT, CDR2 SNEGSKA (reference sequence).